This T cell receptor (beta chain) was found in a study of human T cells and chemical hapten exposure. Study-level information: The study enrolled mostly female patients with alopecia areata, totalis or universalis. Study-level results: The presence of alopecia in the donors means their immune response may differ from healthy people's.

This clonotype was counted ten times or more. What it binds is unknown. Time point meaning: patch test 3, about 24 weeks after DPC sensitization. Regarding treatment: therapeutic diphenylcyclopropenone sensitization with weekly scalp DPC. Total RNA extraction was carried out from unfractionated whole blood. Per the authors' pipeline: Between roughly 20,000 and 700,000 TCRs appeared in each sample, and the median stood at about 100,000. MiXCR, run by TCRdb on the RACE reads, gives a single entry per CDR3 protein. The authors' filters were not applied to this entry. The profile covers roughly 40,000 distinct CDR3 sequences, with 12% appearing a single time and about 2.5% taken by the ten largest. V dropped 5 bases and J dropped 1; count of bases not matched to a gene: 17. The germline CDR1 and CDR2 sequences are SQVTM and ANQGSEA. The CDR3 totals 18 residues.

The chain links TRBV29-1 to TRBJ1-1, with 9 bases fitting TRBD1. This TCR derives from a woman aged 35 to 49 with alopecia areata. Some clones in this sample may be carry-over from other donors' samples. Sample: whole blood, taken in connection with sensitization to the hapten diphenylcyclopropenone (DPC). The CDR3 spells CSVSGQGMGPGKNTEAFF. CDR3 nucleotides: TGCAGCGTTTCCGGACAGGGGATGGGGCCTGGGAAGAACACTGAAGCTTTCTTT. The whole variable domain, filled in from reference TRBV29-1 and TRBJ1-1, reads SAVISQKPSRDICQRGTSLTIQCQVDSQVTMMFWYRQQPGQSLTLIATANQGSEATYESGFVIDKFPISRPNLTFSTLTVSNMSPEDSSIYLCSVSGQGMGPGKNTEAFFGQGTRLTVV.